One sample yielded the 10 T cell receptor beta chains listed below, sequenced in a study of regulatory T cells in long-lasting Graves disease. To make TCR beta libraries, researchers used iRepertoire HTBI primers and Arm-PCR of CDR3 regions. MiXCR, run by TCRdb on the multiplex PCR reads, gives a single entry per CDR3 protein. The sample includes some 500,000 distinct CDR3 sequences, roughly 13% of them seen just once. Stated time point: newly diagnosed GD, antithyroid drugs for less than 3 months. The authors made the TCR library using RNA they extracted from PBMCs. The sample was also reused in another study, on T cells in Graves' hyperthyroidism and ophthalmopathy.

Specimen: peripheral blood mononuclear cells (PBMCs), collected at new diagnosis, from a patient treated with antithyroid drugs. The receptors originated from a man aged 30 to 45 with Graves disease.

This clonotype has a handful of counts. V and J are TRBV29-1 and TRBJ1-2; TRBD1 aligns across 9 bases. Looked up from germline, CDR1 is SQVTM and CDR2 is ANQGSEA. The CDR3 spans 13 residues. J was trimmed by 4 bases and V by 5 bases; bases with no gene match: 5. The CDR3 loop is CSVSLGQGYGYTF. CDR3 sequence (DNA): TGCAGCGTTTCCTTGGGACAGGGCTATGGCTACACCTTC.

This clonotype was picked up many times. The chain couples TRBV25-1 to TRBJ2-1; TRBD1 aligns across 7 bases. Germline values: CDR1 MGHDK, CDR2 SYGVNS. With 6 bases clipped from V and 2 bases from J, the junction kept 7 bases outside the gene matches. The CDR3 extends over 15 amino acids. The CDR3 spells CASRHDRVAYNEQFF. CDR3 sequence (DNA): TGTGCCAGCAGACATGACAGGGTGGCCTACAATGAGCAGTTCTTC.

The V call is TRBV5-6, the J call TRBJ2-1; unclear D gene. The tail of the sequence fits TRBJ2-5 better, so the J call may be wrong. CDR3 length: 15 residues. In germline, CDR1 is SGHDT, CDR2 YYEEEE. CDR3 loop: CASSNPPTGVRTQYF. CDR3 sequence (DNA): TGTGCCAGCAGCAACCCTCCGACTGGAGTGAGGACCCAGTACTTC.

This clonotype was seen repeatedly, ten times or more. The CDR3 nucleotides are TGTGCCAGCTCACCGGGGACCGGAGTTGGGCCCCAGCATTTT. Amino acid sequence: CASSPGTGVGPQHF. The gene calls are TRBV18 and TRBJ1-5, with D maybe TRBD1 (5 bases). There are 14 residues in the CDR3. CDR1 and CDR2 (germline): KGHSH, LQKENI. V shed 3 bases and J shed 9 bases, with 15 bases lying between them.

This clonotype was counted ten times or more. This CDR3 reads CSVEGQGANTGELFF. In nucleotides, the CDR3 is TGCAGCGTTGAAGGACAGGGGGCGAACACCGGGGAGCTGTTTTTT. The J gene is TRBJ2-2, the V gene TRBV29-1, with 9 positions matching TRBD1. This CDR3 has 15 amino acids. Germline-derived CDR1 and CDR2 are SQVTM and ANQGSEA. Trimming removed 1 base from V and 0 bases from J; junction bases left unmatched: 0.

On this clonotype itself: A much more abundant neighbour one base away suggests this may be a read error. This chain joins TRBV29-1 and TRBJ2-5; 7 nucleotides line up with TRBD1. The J call may be mistaken, given a closer DNA end match to TRBJ2-1. The CDR3 runs 13 residues. Per germline, CDR1 SQVTM and CDR2 ANQGSEA. The CDR3 is CSISKGAGNEQFF. CDR3 DNA sequence: TGCAGCATTAGCAAGGGGGCCGGGAATGAGCAGTTCTTC.

This clonotype was counted many times. The V gene is TRBV27, the J gene TRBJ1-3, with D possibly being TRBD1 (6 bases). This CDR3 comprises 15 residues. The V gene lost 2 bases and the J gene lost 6 bases, with 14 bases spanning the gap. The germline V gene has CDR1 MNHEY and CDR2 SMNVEV (reference sequence). CDR3 DNA: TGTGCCAGCAGTTTACGGGGGGCGAAAGAAAACACCATATATTTT. Amino acid sequence: CASSLRGAKENTIYF.

This clonotype was observed a handful of times. The rearrangement links TRBV18 to TRBJ2-3; D may be TRBD2 (5 bases). V lost 2 bases to trimming and J lost 2 bases, with 11 bases between them. This CDR3 comprises 15 residues. Germline CDR1 reads KGHSH; CDR2 reads LQKENI. In DNA, the CDR3 is TGTGCCAGCTCACCATTCGGGAACCCCACAGATACGCAGTATTTT. As protein: CASSPFGNPTDTQYF.

This clonotype was detected many times. This chain links TRBV29-1 with TRBJ1-1; no firm D call. Trimming cost V 3 bases and J 5 bases, with 13 bases left between them. Germline CDR1 SQVTM, CDR2 ANQGSEA. CDR3 length: 13 residues. CDR3 in amino acids: CSVERTPGTEAFF. The CDR3 bases are TGCAGCGTTGAGAGGACCCCCGGAACTGAAGCTTTCTTT.

Comment on this clonotype: Since a far larger clone is one base different, this is likely a read error. The chain uses TRBV28 and TRBJ2-1; 7 bases line up with TRBD1. Trimming at V came to 1 base and at J to 10 bases, leaving 4 bases not matched to a gene. CDR3 size: 13 residues. Germline assignment: CDR1 MDHEN and CDR2 SYDVKM. The CDR3 DNA reads as TGTGCCAGCAGTTTATCGGACAGGAGCGAGCAGTTCTTC. As protein: CASSLSDRSEQFF.